This T cell receptor beta chain was documented in a study of T cells in Graves' hyperthyroidism and ophthalmopathy. What was amplified from RNA transcripts were TCR beta CDR3 regions. Initially, a first-round RT-PCR of the TCR CDR3 employed the HTBI primer set. TCRdb fed the multiplex PCR reads into MiXCR, producing one record per CDR3 protein. The sample includes around 690,000 distinct CDR3 sequences, 17% of them seen just once. The CDR3 extends over 13 amino acids. Germline V gives CDR1 SQVTM, CDR2 ANQGSEA. The junction had 7 bases not matched to a gene; V was cut back by 5 bases and J by 9 bases. Broader study findings: Blood also contained most expanded thyroid clonotypes above 0.001. With a median lead of roughly 6.2 months before onset, the model predicted ophthalmopathy.

This clonotype showed up many times. The antigen is unknown. PBMCs stemmed from around 10 ml fresh peripheral blood. The chain uses TRBV29-1 and TRBJ2-1; 10 nucleotides align to TRBD1. What was sequenced was blood. The TCR sequence derives from a man aged 45-65 years with Graves' hyperthyroidism. The CDR3 region is CSVTRQGATEQFF. As DNA, the CDR3 is TGCAGCGTTACACGACAGGGGGCTACTGAGCAGTTCTTC.